The present TCR beta chain was sequenced within a study of shared clonotypes between healthy human individuals. Whole-study results and caveats: With a handful of donors compared, roughly 5% of naive CD4 clonotypes were shared. When compared with the clonotypes that were shared by all four sorted-subset donors, the non-shared clonotypes turned out to have lower generation probabilities.

Measured with immunoSEQ multiplex PCR; TCRdb has only the in-frame clones, and not every one. The sample carries about 380,000 clones, about 96% recorded once. This clone came up once. Its antigen is currently unknown. The V and J ends lost 1 base and 5 bases respectively, with 11 bases between them. CDR3 size: 14 residues. Germline assignment: CDR1 SGHVS and CDR2 FQNEAQ. This chain connects TRBV7-8 to TRBJ1-1; D is possibly TRBD1 (5 bases). This receptor was obtained from a man aged 25 to 45 in good health. The source material was memory CD8+ T cells sorted from blood. Subset defined: CD45RO+ cells pooled with CCR7-negative TemRA cells. The CDR3 region is CASSLVAGRTEAFF. CDR3 DNA sequence: TGTGCCAGCAGCTTAGTGGCAGGGAGGACTGAAGCTTTCTTT.